This T cell receptor (beta chain) was retrieved from a study of early T cells in non-severe SARS-CoV-2 infection. Study-level information: The authors sequenced bulk RNA from unsorted whole blood, leaving chains unpaired.

Findings and caveats of the study: Missing private and CD4 specificities, VDJdb matching favored anti-spike CD8 responses.

This clonotype was detected ten times or more. No antigen is known for it. Unique molecular identifiers were added to individual cDNA molecules. A single record per CDR3 protein comes from TCRdb applying MiXCR to the 5' RACE reads. Among some 29,000 distinct CDR3 sequences, roughly 5.6% were seen once, and the ten largest hold 4.5%. CDR1 and CDR2 (germline): SGHTA, FQGNSA. CDR3 length: 16 residues. Trimming removed 6 bases from V and 0 bases from J; junction bases left unmatched: 3. The origin of this receptor is an adult who was a healthcare worker with PCR-confirmed SARS-CoV-2 infection or an uninfected control (not recorded which). The specimen was whole blood. The chain is built from TRBV7-2 and TRBJ2-1; 12 nucleotides match TRBD2. The CDR3 nucleotides are TGTGCCAGCAGTGTGACTAGCGGGAGCTCCTACAATGAGCAGTTCTTC. As protein: CASSVTSGSSYNEQFF.